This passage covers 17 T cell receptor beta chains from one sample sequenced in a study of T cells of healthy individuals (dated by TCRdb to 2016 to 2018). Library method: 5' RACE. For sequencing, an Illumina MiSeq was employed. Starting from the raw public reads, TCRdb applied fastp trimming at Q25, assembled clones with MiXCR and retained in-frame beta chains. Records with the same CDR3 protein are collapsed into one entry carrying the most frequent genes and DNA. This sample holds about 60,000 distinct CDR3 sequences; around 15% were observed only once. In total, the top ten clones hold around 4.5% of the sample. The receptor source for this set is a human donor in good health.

The CDR3 coding sequence is TGCAGCGTTACCCTGACTAGCGGGGGCATCCAAGAGACCCAGTACTTC. This codes for CSVTLTSGGIQETQYF. This chain links TRBV29-1 with TRBJ2-5, with 12 nucleotides matching TRBD2. The ends lost 5 bases at V and 1 base at J; junction bases unmatched: 8. Germline V gene lookup returns CDR1 SQVTM and CDR2 ANQGSEA. This CDR3 contains 16 residues.

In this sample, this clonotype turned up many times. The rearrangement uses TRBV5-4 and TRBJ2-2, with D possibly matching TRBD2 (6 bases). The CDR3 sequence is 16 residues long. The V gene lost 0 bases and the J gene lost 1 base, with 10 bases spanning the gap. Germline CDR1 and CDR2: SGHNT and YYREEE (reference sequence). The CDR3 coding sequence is TGTGCCAGCAGCTTGGACACCGGGGGGAACACCGGGGAGCTGTTTTTT. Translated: CASSLDTGGNTGELFF.

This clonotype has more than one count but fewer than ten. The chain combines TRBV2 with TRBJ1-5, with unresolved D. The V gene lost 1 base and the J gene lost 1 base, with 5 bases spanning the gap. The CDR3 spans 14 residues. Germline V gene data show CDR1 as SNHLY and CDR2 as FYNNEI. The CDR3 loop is CASSEVGSNQPQHF. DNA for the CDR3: TGTGCCAGCAGTGAAGTTGGGAGCAATCAGCCCCAGCATTTT.

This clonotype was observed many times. The chain's CDR3 is CSARSAGTGESPLHF. The CDR3 DNA reads as TGCAGTGCTAGATCGGCGGGGACAGGGGAATCACCCCTCCACTTT. The V and J genes are TRBV20-1 and TRBJ1-6; 10 positions match TRBD1. The CDR3 totals 15 residues. The trim removed 2 bases at V and 10 bases at J, leaving 8 bases unmatched. The germline CDR1 and CDR2 sequences are DFQATT and SNEGSKA (reference sequence).

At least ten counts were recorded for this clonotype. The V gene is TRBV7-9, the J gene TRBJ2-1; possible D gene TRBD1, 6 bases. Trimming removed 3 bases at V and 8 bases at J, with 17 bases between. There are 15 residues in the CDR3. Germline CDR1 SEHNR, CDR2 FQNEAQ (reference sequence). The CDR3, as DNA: TGTGCCAGCAGCTTCCTATTGCAGGGGCGCGATGAGCAGTTCTTC. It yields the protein CASSFLLQGRDEQFF.

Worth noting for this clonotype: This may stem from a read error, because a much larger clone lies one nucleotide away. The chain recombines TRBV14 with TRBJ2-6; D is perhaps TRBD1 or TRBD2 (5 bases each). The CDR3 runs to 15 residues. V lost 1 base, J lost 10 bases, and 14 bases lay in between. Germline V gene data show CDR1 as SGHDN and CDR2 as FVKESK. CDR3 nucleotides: TGTGCCAGCAGCCAAGCGATGACGGGGCCAAACGTCCTGACTTTC. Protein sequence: CASSQAMTGPNVLTF. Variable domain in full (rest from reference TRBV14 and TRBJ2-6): EAGVTQFPSHSVIEKGQTVTLRCDPISGHDNLYWYRRVMGKEIKFLLHFVKESKQDESGMPNNRFLAERTGGTYSTLKVQPAELEDSGVYFCASSQAMTGPNVLTFGAGSRLTVL.

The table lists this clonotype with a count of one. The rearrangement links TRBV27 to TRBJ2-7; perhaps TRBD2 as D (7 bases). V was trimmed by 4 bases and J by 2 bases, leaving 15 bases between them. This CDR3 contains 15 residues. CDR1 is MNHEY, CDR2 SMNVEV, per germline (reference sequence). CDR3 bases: TGTGCCAGCAGTTCCTCGGGGGCGGGAGCCTACGAGCAGTACTTC. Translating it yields CASSSSGAGAYEQYF.

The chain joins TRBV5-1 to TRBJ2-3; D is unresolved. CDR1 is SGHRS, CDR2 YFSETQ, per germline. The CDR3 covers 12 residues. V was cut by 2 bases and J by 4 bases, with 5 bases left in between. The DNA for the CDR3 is TGCGCCAGCAGCTTCGGTCCAGATACGCAGTATTTT. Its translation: CASSFGPDTQYF.

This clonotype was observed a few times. The CDR3 here is CASSSTSGSINEQFF. The DNA for the CDR3 is TGTGCCAGCAGCTCGACTAGCGGGAGTATCAATGAGCAGTTCTTC. The J gene is TRBJ2-1, the V gene TRBV5-4; 12 bases agree with TRBD2. V dropped 3 bases and J dropped 6; count of bases not matched to a gene: 4. From germline, CDR1 is SGHNT and CDR2 YYREEE (reference sequence). The CDR3 has 15 residues.

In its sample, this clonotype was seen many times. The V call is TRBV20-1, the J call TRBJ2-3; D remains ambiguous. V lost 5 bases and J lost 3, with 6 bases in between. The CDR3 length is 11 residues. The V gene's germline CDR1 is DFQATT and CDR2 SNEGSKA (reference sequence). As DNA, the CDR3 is TGCAGTGCTTGGTGGACAGATACGCAGTATTTT. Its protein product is CSAWWTDTQYF.

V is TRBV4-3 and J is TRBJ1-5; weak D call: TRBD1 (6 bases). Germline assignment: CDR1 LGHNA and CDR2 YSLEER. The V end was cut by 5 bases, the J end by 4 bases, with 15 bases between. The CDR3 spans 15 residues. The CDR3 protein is CASSYGRGQNQPQHF. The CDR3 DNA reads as TGCGCCAGCAGCTACGGTCGGGGGCAGAATCAGCCCCAGCATTTT.

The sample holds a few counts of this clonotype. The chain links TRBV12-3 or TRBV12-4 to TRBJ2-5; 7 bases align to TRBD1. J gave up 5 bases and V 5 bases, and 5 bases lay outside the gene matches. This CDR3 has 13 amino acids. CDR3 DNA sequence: TGTGCCAGCAGTGACAGGGTCCAGGAGACCCAGTACTTC. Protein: CASSDRVQETQYF.

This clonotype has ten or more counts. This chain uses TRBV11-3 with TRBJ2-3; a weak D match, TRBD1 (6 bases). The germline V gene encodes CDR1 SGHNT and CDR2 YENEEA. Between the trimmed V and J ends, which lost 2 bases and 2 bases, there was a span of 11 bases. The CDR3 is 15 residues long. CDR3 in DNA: TGTGCCAGCAGCTTAAACGGACAGTCCACAGATACGCAGTATTTT. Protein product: CASSLNGQSTDTQYF.

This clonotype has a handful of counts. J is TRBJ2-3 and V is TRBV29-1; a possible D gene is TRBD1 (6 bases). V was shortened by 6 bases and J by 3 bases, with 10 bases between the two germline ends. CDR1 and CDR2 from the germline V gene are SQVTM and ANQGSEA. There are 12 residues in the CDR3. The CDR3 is CSVRTDTDTQYF. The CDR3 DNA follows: TGCAGCGTGAGGACAGATACAGATACGCAGTATTTT.

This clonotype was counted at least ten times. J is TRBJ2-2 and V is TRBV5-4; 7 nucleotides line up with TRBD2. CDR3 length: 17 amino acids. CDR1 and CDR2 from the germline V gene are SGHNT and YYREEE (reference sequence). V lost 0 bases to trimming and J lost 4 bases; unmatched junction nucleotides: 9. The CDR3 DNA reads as TGTGCCAGCAGCTTGGCTTATCGGGGGAGGGGCACCGGGGAGCTGTTTTTT. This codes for CASSLAYRGRGTGELFF. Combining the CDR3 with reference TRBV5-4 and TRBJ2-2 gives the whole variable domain ETGVTQSPTHLIKTRGQQVTLRCSSQSGHNTVSWYQQALGQGPQFIFQYYREEENGRGNFPPRFSGLQFPNYSSELNVNALELDDSALYLCASSLAYRGRGTGELFFGEGSRLTVL.

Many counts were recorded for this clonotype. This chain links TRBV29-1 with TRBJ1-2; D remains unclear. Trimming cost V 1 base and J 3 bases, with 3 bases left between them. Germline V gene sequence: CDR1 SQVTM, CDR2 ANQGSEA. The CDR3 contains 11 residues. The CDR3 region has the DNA TGCAGCGTTGAAGGGGACTATGGCTACACCTTC. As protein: CSVEGDYGYTF.

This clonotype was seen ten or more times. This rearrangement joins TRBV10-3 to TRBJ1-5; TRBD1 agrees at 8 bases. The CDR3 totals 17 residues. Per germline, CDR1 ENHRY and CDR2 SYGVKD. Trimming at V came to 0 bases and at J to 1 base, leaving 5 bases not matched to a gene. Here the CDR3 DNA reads TGTGCCATCAGTGAGTCTGAGACAGGGGTCAGCAATCAGCCCCAGCATTTT. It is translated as CAISESETGVSNQPQHF.